This T cell receptor beta chain was documented in a study of blood T cell repertoires in COVID-19. Study as a whole: Specimens from acute and convalescent COVID-19 originated in the United States, Italy and Spain.

Only one count was recorded for this clone. The CDR3 totals 13 residues. The J segment lost 3 bases and the V segment lost 8 bases, leaving 6 bases of the junction unmatched. Germline CDR1 MDHEN, CDR2 SYDVKM. Assay used: immunoSEQ multiplex PCR; TCRdb lists only in-frame clones, some missing. Among approximately 190,000 clones listed, about 82% were seen once. The genes are TRBV28 and TRBJ1-2; TRBD1 agrees at 7 bases. This TCR derives from a woman aged 25 to 39 with acute or convalescent COVID-19. The sample taken for sequencing was peripheral blood. In DNA, the CDR3 is TGTGCCAGCGGAGGGGGCTGGGACTATGGCTACACCTTC. This translates into CASGGGWDYGYTF.